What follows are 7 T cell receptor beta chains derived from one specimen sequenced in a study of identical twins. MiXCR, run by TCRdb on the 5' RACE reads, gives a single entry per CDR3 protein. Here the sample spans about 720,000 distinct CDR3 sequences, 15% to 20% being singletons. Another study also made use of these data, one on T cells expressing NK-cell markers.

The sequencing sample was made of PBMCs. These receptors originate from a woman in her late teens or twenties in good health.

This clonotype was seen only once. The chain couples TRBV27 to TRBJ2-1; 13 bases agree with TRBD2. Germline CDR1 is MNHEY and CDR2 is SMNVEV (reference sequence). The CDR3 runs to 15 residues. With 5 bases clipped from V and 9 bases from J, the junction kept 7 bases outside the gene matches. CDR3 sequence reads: CASSQRTSGGGEQFF. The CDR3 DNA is TGTGCCAGCAGTCAAAGGACTAGCGGGGGCGGTGAGCAGTTCTTC.

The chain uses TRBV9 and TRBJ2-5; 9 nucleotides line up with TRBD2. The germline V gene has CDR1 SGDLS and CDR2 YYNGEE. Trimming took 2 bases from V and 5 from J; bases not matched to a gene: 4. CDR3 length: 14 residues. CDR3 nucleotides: TGTGCCAGCAGCGTCAGCGGGGGGCGGGAGACCCAGTACTTC. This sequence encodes CASSVSGGRETQYF.

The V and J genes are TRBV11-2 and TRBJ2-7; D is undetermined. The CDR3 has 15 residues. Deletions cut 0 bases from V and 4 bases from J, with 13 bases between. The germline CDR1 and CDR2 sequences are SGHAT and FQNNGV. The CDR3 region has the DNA TGTGCCAGCAGCTTAGACGCAGGACGATTGTACGAGCAGTACTTC. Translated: CASSLDAGRLYEQYF.

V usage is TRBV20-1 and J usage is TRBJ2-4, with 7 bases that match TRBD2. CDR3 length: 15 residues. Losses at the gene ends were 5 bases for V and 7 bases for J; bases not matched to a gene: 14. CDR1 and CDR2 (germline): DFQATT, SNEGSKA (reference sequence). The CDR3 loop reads CSALPGAGALNIQYF. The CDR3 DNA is TGCAGTGCTCTCCCCGGCGCGGGAGCTTTGAACATTCAGTACTTC.

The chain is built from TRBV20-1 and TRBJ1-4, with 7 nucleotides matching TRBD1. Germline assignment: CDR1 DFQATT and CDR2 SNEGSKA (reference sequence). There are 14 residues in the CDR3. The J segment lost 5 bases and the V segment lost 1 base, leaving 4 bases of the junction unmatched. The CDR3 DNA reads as TGCAGTGCTAGAGGGAGAGGGGGCAATGAAAAACTGTTTTTT. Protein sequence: CSARGRGGNEKLFF.

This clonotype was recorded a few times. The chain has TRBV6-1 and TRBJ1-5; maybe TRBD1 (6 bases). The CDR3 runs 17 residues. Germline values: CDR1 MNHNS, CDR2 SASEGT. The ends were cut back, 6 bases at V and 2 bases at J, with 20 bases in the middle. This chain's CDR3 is CASRQNPGAWGNQPQHF. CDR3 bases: TGTGCCAGCAGACAAAATCCGGGGGCATGGGGCAATCAGCCCCAGCATTTT.

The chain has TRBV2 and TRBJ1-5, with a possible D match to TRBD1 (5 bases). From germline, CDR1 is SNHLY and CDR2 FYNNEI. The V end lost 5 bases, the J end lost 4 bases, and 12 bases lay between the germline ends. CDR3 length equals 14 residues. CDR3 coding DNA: TGTGCCAGCAGTCGAGAGCGGGGGAATCAGCCCCAGCATTTT. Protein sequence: CASSRERGNQPQHF.